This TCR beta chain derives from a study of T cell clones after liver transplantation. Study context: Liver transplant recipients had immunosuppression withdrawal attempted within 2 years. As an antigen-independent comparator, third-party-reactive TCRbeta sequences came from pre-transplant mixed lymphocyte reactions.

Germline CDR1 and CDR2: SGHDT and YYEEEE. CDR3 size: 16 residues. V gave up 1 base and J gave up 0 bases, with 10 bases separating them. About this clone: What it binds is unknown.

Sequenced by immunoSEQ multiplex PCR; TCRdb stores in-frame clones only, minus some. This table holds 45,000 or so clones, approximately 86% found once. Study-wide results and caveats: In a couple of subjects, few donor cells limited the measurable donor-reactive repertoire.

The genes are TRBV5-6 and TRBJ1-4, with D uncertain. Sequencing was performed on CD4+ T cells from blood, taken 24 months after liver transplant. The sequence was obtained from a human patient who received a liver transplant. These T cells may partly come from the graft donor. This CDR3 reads CASSLSSVSTNEKLFF. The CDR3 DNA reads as TGTGCCAGCAGCTTGTCTTCCGTCTCAACTAATGAAAAACTGTTTTTT.